The next 18 T cell receptor beta chains were all read from a single sample in a study of control samples from healthy donors and cancer patients. Sequenced by immunoSEQ multiplex PCR; TCRdb stores in-frame clones only, minus some. The sample lists 100,000 to 150,000 clones, roughly 90% occurring once. The specimen was blood. These receptors were obtained from a man aged 45-60 years in good health.

The chain couples TRBV7-9 to TRBJ2-1, with a weak D call TRBD1 (6 bases). The ends were cut back, 4 bases at V and 7 bases at J, with 14 bases in the middle. The CDR3 covers 14 residues. CDR1 is SEHNR and CDR2 is FQNEAQ in the germline V gene (reference sequence). The CDR3 DNA reads as TGTGCCAGCAGCTCCACCTGGACAGTTAATGAGCAGTTCTTC. Residues: CASSSTWTVNEQFF.

The genes are TRBV11-2 and TRBJ1-2; no definite D call. Trimming left V 8 bases short and J 2 bases short, with 12 bases between. The CDR3 contains 13 residues. The germline V gene encodes CDR1 SGHAT and CDR2 FQNNGV. The CDR3 DNA follows: TGTGCCAGCGGCCTGTCCCTCAACTATGGCTACACCTTC. It encodes CASGLSLNYGYTF.

This clone was observed a few times. CDR3 amino acids: CASSRPSYPHSYEQYF. CDR3 bases: TGTGCCAGCAGCCGACCTAGCTACCCCCACTCCTACGAGCAGTACTTC. V and J are TRBV3-1 (or the pseudogene TRBV3-2) and TRBJ2-7; TRBD2 is a possible D gene (5 bases). The V gene's germline CDR1 is LGHDT and CDR2 YNNKEL (reference sequence). The CDR3 length is 16 residues. V shed 4 bases and J shed 0 bases, with 16 bases lying between them.

The V call is TRBV19, the J call TRBJ2-1, with 11 bases lining up with TRBD2. Germline V gene data show CDR1 as LNHDA and CDR2 as SQIVND (reference sequence). The V and J ends lost 1 base and 10 bases, in that order; junction bases with no gene match: 9. This CDR3 region has 16 residues. DNA of the CDR3: TGTGCCAGTAGTATAGTATCTAGCGGGGGGCAGGAGGAGCAGTTCTTC. Translating it yields CASSIVSSGGQEEQFF. Full variable domain (missing parts from reference TRBV19 and TRBJ2-1): DGGITQSPKYLFRKEGQNVTLSCEQNLNHDAMYWYRQDPGQGLRLIYYSQIVNDFQKGDIAEGYSVSREKKESFPLTVTSAQKNPTAFYLCASSIVSSGGQEEQFFGPGTRLTVL.

The CDR3 here is CASTGTLSEETQYF. DNA for the CDR3: TGTGCCAGCACGGGGACCCTCAGTGAAGAGACCCAGTACTTC. This chain links TRBV3-1 (or the pseudogene TRBV3-2) with TRBJ2-5; tentatively, D is TRBD1 or TRBD2 (5 bases each). Germline CDR1 and CDR2: LGHDT and YNNKEL (reference sequence). V was clipped by 7 bases and J by 3 bases, with 15 bases between them. The CDR3 covers 14 residues.

The J gene is TRBJ1-1, the V gene TRBV14; D is uncertain. This CDR3 is built from 15 residues. Per the germline V gene, CDR1 is SGHDN and CDR2 is FVKESK. V was trimmed by 3 bases and J by 3 bases, leaving 14 bases between them. DNA of the CDR3: TGTGCCAGCAGCCAGGGCCCTTCACTAGACACTGAAGCTTTCTTT. The encoded protein is CASSQGPSLDTEAFF.

This clone appeared once. The V call is TRBV4-2, the J call TRBJ2-4, with 12 bases aligning to TRBD2. The length of the CDR3 is 17 residues. Losses at the gene ends were 0 bases for V and 7 bases for J; bases not matched to a gene: 7. Germline V lookup: CDR1 LGHNA, CDR2 YNFKEQ. In DNA form, the CDR3 reads TGTGCCAGCAGCCAAGATGCTAGCGGGGGGGCTTTGAACATTCAGTACTTC. Translation gives CASSQDASGGALNIQYF.

For the CDR3, the DNA is TGTGCCAGCAGCCGTGGACAGGGGGGCTTCTACGAGCAGTACTTC. It specifies CASSRGQGGFYEQYF. The rearrangement uses TRBV7-2 and TRBJ2-7; 10 bases line up with TRBD1. The ends lost 5 bases at V and 3 bases at J; junction bases unmatched: 7. Looked up from germline, CDR1 is SGHTA and CDR2 is FQGNSA. The CDR3 is 15 residues long.

This clone was seen more than once but under ten times. The chain employs TRBV7-3 and TRBJ2-3; weak D call: TRBD1 (6 bases). Germline-derived CDR1 and CDR2 are SGHTA and FQGTGA. CDR3 length: 13 amino acids. The germline V and J ends were trimmed by 5 bases and 4 bases, with 10 bases remaining between them. CDR3 in amino acids: CASSNGQSDTQYF. The CDR3 nucleotides read TGTGCCAGCAGCAATGGACAGTCAGATACGCAGTATTTT.

V usage is TRBV10-3 and J usage is TRBJ1-2; D gene uncertain. The germline V gene encodes CDR1 ENHRY and CDR2 SYGVKD. The CDR3 loop spans 12 amino acids. Trimming pared 4 bases from V and 4 bases from J, leaving 7 bases between. DNA of the CDR3: TGTGCCATCAGTGTCGGCTCCTATGGCTACACCTTC. Its translation: CAISVGSYGYTF.

The V call is TRBV13, the J call TRBJ2-7; D may be TRBD2 (6 bases). Trimming cost V 8 bases and J 3 bases, with 23 bases left between them. Germline V lookup: CDR1 PRHDT, CDR2 FYEKMQ (reference sequence). This CDR3 has 16 residues. The CDR3 DNA reads as TGTGCCAGCTACACGACTAGATCCACTCGACGCTACGAGCAGTACTTC. Protein sequence: CASYTTRSTRRYEQYF.

The rearrangement uses TRBV28 and TRBJ2-7; D gene uncertain. V lost 2 bases and J 4 bases, leaving 12 bases between the germline ends. In germline, CDR1 is MDHEN, CDR2 SYDVKM. The CDR3 contains 14 residues. The CDR3 sequence: CASSLMDRWYEQYF. CDR3 bases: TGTGCCAGCAGTTTAATGGACCGTTGGTACGAGCAGTACTTC.

Only a few counts were recorded for this clone. The chain employs TRBV28 and TRBJ2-3; TRBD2 might be the D (6 bases). The V gene lost 10 bases and the J gene lost 0 bases, with 23 bases spanning the gap. Germline V lookup: CDR1 MDHEN, CDR2 SYDVKM. The CDR3 runs to 17 residues. The CDR3 DNA reads as TGTGCCACCTCGACGGGACTTAAAGTAACTAGCACAGATACGCAGTATTTT. Translating it yields CATSTGLKVTSTDTQYF. The full variable domain, completed using reference TRBV28 and TRBJ2-3, is DVKVTQSSRYLVKRTGEKVFLECVQDMDHENMFWYRQDPGLGLRLIYFSYDVKMKEKGDIPEGYSVSREKKERFSLILESASTNQTSMYLCATSTGLKVTSTDTQYFGPGTRLTVL.

The chain uses TRBV12-1 and TRBJ1-1. TRBV12-1 is listed as a pseudogene. This CDR3 comprises 13 residues. CDR3 in amino acids: CASSLPRSSEAFF. The DNA for the CDR3 is TGTGCCAGCAGCCTCCCTCGGAGTAGTGAAGCTTTCTTT.

The chain carries TRBV6-5 and TRBJ2-1; D not certain. The V end was cut by 6 bases, the J end by 0 bases, with 3 bases between. The CDR3 extends over 12 amino acids. Germline CDR1 MNHEY, CDR2 SVGAGI. The CDR3 nucleotides are TGTGCCAGCAGAGTCTCCTACAATGAGCAGTTCTTC. This translates into CASRVSYNEQFF.

The chain has TRBV5-6 and TRBJ1-1, with 7 nucleotides matching TRBD1. V lost 4 bases to trimming and J lost 1 base; unmatched junction nucleotides: 4. This CDR3 is built from 14 residues. In germline, CDR1 is SGHDT, CDR2 YYEEEE. The CDR3 DNA reads as TGTGCCAGCAGCCCCGGACAGGCGAACACTGAAGCTTTCTTT. As protein: CASSPGQANTEAFF.

The chain links TRBV30 to TRBJ1-6; 11 bases are a match to TRBD1. CDR3 length equals 15 residues. V shed 3 bases, J shed 14 bases, and the junction held 12 bases outside the gene matches. The germline V gene has CDR1 GTSNPN and CDR2 SVGIG (reference sequence). CDR3 in amino acids: CAWRDSGTGGGALHF. In DNA, the CDR3 is TGTGCCTGGAGGGACTCCGGGACAGGGGGTGGTGCCCTCCACTTT. Together with reference TRBV30 and TRBJ1-6, the CDR3 gives the full variable domain: SQTIHQWPATLVQPVGSPLSLECTVEGTSNPNLYWYRQAAGRGLQLLFYSVGIGQISSEVPQNLSASRPQDRQFILSSKKLLLSDSGFYLCAWRDSGTGGGALHFGNGTRLTVT.

This clone was recorded a few times. This chain connects TRBV4-1 to TRBJ1-5; 7 nucleotides agree with TRBD1. V lost 4 bases and J lost 4; bases outside the gene matches: 10. The CDR3 consists of 16 residues. The germline V gene encodes CDR1 MGHRA and CDR2 YSYEKL. CDR3 in amino acids: CASSLLPGQKNQPQHF. CDR3 bases: TGCGCCAGCAGCCTACTACCGGGACAGAAGAATCAGCCCCAGCATTTT.